The next 5 T cell receptor beta chains were all read from a single sample in a study of blood T cell repertoires in COVID-19. Produced via immunoSEQ multiplex PCR; TCRdb's table is partial and in-frame only. The table lists 340,000 or so clones, about 86% of them singletons, with 2.5% to 3% in the top ten. The source material was peripheral blood. The receptors here all came from a man younger than 40 with active or convalescent COVID-19.

V gene TRBV6-5 combines with J gene TRBJ1-5; D not certain. The CDR3 extends over 13 amino acids. The V end was cut by 6 bases, the J end by 2 bases, with 8 bases between. CDR1 and CDR2 (germline): MNHEY, SVGAGI. The CDR3 nucleotides read TGTGCCAGCAGGGAGGGTGGCAATCAGCCCCAGCATTTT. Its protein product is CASREGGNQPQHF.

This clone was recorded once. The chain recombines TRBV5-1 with TRBJ1-2, with 8 bases matching TRBD1. With V trimmed by 3 bases and J by 7 bases, 11 bases remained unmatched. Germline lookup yields CDR1 SGHRS and CDR2 YFSETQ. The CDR3 covers 15 residues. The DNA of the CDR3 is TGCGCCAGCAGCTCCTACGGACAGGGTGAGGCTGGCTACACCTTC. Translating gives CASSSYGQGEAGYTF. Looking up the rest from reference TRBV5-1 and TRBJ1-2 gives the full variable domain: KAGVTQTPRYLIKTRGQQVTLSCSPISGHRSVSWYQQTPGQGLQFLFEYFSETQRNKGNFPGRFSGRQFSNSRSEMNVSTLELGDSALYLCASSSYGQGEAGYTFGSGTRLTVV.

This clone has only one observation. The chain joins TRBV2 to TRBJ1-5; D gene unclear. V was clipped by 7 bases and J by 3 bases, with 10 bases between them. CDR3 length equals 13 residues. Germline CDR1 and CDR2: SNHLY and FYNNEI. CDR3 in amino acids: CASKIGVNQPQHF. The DNA for the CDR3 is TGTGCCAGCAAGATTGGAGTCAATCAGCCCCAGCATTTT.

The J gene is TRBJ1-2, the V gene TRBV3-1 (or the pseudogene TRBV3-2), with TRBD1 as a possible D gene (5 bases). The germline V gene has CDR1 LGHDT and CDR2 YNNKEL (reference sequence). CDR3 size: 12 residues. V lost 10 bases to trimming and J lost 3 bases, with 12 bases between them. The DNA of the CDR3 is TGTGCCACGTCAAGGGGATACTATGGCTACACCTTC. Its protein is CATSRGYYGYTF.

The genes are TRBV2 and TRBJ1-5, with 8 bases aligning to TRBD1. Trimming removed 2 bases from V and 5 bases from J; junction bases left unmatched: 8. CDR1 is SNHLY and CDR2 is FYNNEI in the germline V gene. The CDR3 spans 16 residues. The CDR3 nucleotides are TGTGCCAGCAGTGAACAGACAGGGGTGGATGATCAGCCCCAGCATTTT. Translation gives CASSEQTGVDDQPQHF.